This TCR beta chain was captured in a study of T-cell memory formation after mild COVID-19. Study-wide findings and caveats: Whether day 37 second-wave clones are SARS-CoV-2-specific was not confirmed. CD4/CD8 balance characterized clones contracting day 15 to 85, and CD4+ skew characterized later expanders.

This clonotype came up a few times. Its antigen is currently unknown. MiXCR was run by TCRdb on the 5' RACE reads, yielding one entry per CDR3 protein. The table shows about 290,000 distinct CDR3 sequences, with approximately 15% occurring only once. Trimming took 1 base from V and 2 from J, leaving 7 bases between them. This CDR3 contains 13 residues. Germline values: CDR1 GTSNPN, CDR2 SVGIG (reference sequence). The chain employs TRBV30 and TRBJ2-3, with D uncertain. Sequencing input: PBMCs or a T cell subset sorted from them (not recorded which). The origin of this receptor is a man between 18 and 35 years old who had mild COVID-19 (a few samples of this study predate the infection). Cell type and time point are not known. In DNA form, the CDR3 reads TGTGCCTGGAGTGGGGGAAACACAGATACGCAGTATTTT. Its protein product is CAWSGGNTDTQYF.